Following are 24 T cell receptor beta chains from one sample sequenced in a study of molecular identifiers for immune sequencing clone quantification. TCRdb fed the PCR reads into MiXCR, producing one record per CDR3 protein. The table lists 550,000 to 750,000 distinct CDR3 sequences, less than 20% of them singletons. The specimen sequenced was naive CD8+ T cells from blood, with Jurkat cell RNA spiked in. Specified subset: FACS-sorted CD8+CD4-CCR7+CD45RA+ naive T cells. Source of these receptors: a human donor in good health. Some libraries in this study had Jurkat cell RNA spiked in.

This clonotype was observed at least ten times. The CDR3 region is CSVVSGVSGNTIYF. The DNA of the CDR3 is TGCAGCGTTGTTTCAGGGGTCTCTGGAAACACCATATATTTT. The V gene is TRBV29-1, the J gene TRBJ1-3, with TRBD1 as a possible D gene (6 bases). This CDR3 region has 14 residues. Germline V CDR1 and CDR2: SQVTM, ANQGSEA. Deletions cut 4 bases from V and 0 bases from J, with 10 bases between.

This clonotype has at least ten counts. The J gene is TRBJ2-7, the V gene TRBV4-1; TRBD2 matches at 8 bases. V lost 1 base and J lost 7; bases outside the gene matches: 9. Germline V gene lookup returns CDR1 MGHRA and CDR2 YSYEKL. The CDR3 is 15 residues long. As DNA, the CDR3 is TGCGCCAGCAGCCAAGGAGCCCCGGCGGGGGGAGAGCAGTACTTC. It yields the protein CASSQGAPAGGEQYF.

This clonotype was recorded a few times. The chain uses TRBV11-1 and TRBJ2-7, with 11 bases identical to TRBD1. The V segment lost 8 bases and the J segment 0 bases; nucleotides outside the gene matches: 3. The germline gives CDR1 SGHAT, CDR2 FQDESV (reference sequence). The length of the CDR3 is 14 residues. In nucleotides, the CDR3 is TGTGCCAGCGGAGGGACAGGGGGCTCCTACGAGCAGTACTTC. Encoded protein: CASGGTGGSYEQYF.

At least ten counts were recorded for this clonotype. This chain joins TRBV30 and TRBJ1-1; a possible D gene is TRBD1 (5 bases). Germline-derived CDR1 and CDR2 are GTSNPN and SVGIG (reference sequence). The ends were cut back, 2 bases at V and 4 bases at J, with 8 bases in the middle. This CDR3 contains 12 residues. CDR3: CAWSWGLTEAFF. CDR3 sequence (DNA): TGTGCCTGGAGTTGGGGACTCACTGAAGCTTTCTTT.

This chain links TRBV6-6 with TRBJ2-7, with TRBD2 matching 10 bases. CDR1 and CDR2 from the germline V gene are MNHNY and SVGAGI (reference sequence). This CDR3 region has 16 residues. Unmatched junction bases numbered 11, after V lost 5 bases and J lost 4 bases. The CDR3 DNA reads TGTGCCAGCAGTCAGTTCGGGGTAGCGGGGGGTTACGAGCAGTACTTC. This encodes CASSQFGVAGGYEQYF.

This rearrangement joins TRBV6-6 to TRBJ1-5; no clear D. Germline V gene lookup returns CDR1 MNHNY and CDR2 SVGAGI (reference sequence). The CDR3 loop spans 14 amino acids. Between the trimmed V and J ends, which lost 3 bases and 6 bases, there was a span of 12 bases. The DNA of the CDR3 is TGTGCCAGCAGTTATGAAGGGTCTAGTCAGCCCCAGCATTTT. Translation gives CASSYEGSSQPQHF.

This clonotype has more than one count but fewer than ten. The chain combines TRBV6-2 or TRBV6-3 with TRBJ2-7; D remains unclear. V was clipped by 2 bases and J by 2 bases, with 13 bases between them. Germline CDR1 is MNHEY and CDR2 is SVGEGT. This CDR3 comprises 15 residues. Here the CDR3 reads CASSYAGKVPYEQYF. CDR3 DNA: TGTGCCAGCAGTTACGCTGGGAAAGTTCCCTACGAGCAGTACTTC.

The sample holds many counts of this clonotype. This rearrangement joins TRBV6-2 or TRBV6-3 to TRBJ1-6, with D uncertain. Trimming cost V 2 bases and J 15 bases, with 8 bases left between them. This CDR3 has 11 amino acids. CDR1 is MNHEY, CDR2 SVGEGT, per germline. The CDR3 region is CASSYGIHLHF. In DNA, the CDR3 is TGTGCCAGCAGTTACGGTATTCACCTCCACTTT.

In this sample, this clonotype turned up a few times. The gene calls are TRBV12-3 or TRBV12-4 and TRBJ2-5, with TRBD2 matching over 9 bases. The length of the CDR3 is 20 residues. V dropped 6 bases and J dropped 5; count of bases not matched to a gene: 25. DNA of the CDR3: TGTGCCAGCAGACCGGGGCGCGGGCGAAGTAGAGCGGGGGGCGGTGAGACCCAGTACTTC. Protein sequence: CASRPGRGRSRAGGGETQYF.

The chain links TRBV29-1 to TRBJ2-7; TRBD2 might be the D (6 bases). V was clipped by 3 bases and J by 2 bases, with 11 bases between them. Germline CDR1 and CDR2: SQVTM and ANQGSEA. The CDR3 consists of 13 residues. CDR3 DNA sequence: TGCAGCGTTGACCCTACGGGGGCCTACGAGCAGTACTTC. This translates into CSVDPTGAYEQYF.

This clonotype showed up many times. CDR3 in DNA: TGCGCCAGCAGCCCTCGACAGTACCAAGAGACCCAGTACTTC. Translation: CASSPRQYQETQYF. The genes are TRBV4-3 and TRBJ2-5; D is perhaps TRBD1 (5 bases). The CDR3 spans 14 residues. V was pared by 4 bases and J by 0 bases, with 9 bases between. Looked up from germline, CDR1 is LGHNA and CDR2 is YSLEER.

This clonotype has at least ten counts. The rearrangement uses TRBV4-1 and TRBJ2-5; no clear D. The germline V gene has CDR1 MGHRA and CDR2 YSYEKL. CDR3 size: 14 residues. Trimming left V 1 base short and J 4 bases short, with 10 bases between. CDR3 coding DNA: TGCGCCAGCAGCCAAGCGGGCCTCGCAGAGACCCAGTACTTC. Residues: CASSQAGLAETQYF.

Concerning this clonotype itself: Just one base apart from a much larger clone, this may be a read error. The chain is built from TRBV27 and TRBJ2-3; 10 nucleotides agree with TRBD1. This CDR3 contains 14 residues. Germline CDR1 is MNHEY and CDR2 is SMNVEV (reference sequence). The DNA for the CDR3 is TGTGCCAGCAGTGGACAGGGGGAAACAGATACGCGGTATTTT. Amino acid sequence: CASSGQGETDTRYF.

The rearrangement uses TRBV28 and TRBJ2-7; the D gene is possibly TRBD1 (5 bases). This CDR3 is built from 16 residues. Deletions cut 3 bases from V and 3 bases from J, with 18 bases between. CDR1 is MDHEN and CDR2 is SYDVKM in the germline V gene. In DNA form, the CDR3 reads TGTGCCAGCAGTTTGTTCAGACAGACAGCTAGCTACGAGCAGTACTTC. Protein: CASSLFRQTASYEQYF.

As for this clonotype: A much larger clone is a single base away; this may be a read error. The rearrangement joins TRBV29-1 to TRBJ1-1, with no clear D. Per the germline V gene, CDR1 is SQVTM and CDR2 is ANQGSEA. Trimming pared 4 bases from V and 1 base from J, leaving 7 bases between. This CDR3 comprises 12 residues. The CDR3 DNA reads TGCAGCGTTGGTGTGGGGAACACTGAAGCTTTCTTT. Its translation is CSVGVGNTEAFF.

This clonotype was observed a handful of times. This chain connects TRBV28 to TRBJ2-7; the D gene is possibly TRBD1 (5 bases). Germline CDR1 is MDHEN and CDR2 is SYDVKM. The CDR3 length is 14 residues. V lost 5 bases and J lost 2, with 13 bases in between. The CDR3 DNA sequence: TGTGCCAGCAGTGACAGTGAGGCCCCCTACGAGCAGTACTTC. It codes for CASSDSEAPYEQYF.

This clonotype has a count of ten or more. The CDR3 DNA reads as TGCGCCAGCAGCTTGAGACTAGCGGGAGGGGTCTACGAGCAGTACTTC. Residues: CASSLRLAGGVYEQYF. The chain is built from TRBV5-1 and TRBJ2-7; 14 bases fit TRBD2. V trimming: 1 base; J trimming: 3 bases; junction bases outside the gene matches: 3. Germline loops: CDR1 SGHRS, CDR2 YFSETQ. The CDR3 is made up of 16 amino acids.

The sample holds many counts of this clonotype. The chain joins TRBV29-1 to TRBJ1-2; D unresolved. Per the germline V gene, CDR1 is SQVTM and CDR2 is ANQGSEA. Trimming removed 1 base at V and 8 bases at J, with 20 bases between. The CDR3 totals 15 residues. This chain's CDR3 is CSVEGYSADYYGYTF. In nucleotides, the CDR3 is TGCAGCGTTGAAGGGTATTCGGCAGACTATTACGGCTACACCTTC.

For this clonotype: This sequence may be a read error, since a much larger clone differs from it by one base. The CDR3 is CAWSGQCNTEAFF. CDR3 DNA: TGTGCCTGGAGTGGGCAGTGTAACACTGAAGCTTTCTTT. The chain joins TRBV30 to TRBJ1-1; D remains ambiguous. The V end lost 1 base, the J end lost 2 bases, and 8 bases lay between the germline ends. Germline assignment: CDR1 GTSNPN and CDR2 SVGIG (reference sequence). The CDR3 sequence is 13 residues long.

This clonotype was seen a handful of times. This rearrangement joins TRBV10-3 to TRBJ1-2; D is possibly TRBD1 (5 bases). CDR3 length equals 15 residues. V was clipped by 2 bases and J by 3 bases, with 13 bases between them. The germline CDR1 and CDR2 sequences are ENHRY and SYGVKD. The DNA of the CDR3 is TGTGCCATCAGTGAGGTGGGAGGGGAGGACTATGGCTACACCTTC. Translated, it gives CAISEVGGEDYGYTF.

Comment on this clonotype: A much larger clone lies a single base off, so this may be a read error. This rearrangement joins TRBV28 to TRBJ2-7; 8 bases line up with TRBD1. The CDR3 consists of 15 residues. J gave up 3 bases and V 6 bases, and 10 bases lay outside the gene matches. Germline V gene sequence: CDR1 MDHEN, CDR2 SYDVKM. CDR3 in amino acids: CASSLGQGQVYEQYF. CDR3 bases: TGTGCCAGCAGCCTAGGACAGGGACAAGTCTACGAGCAGTACTTC.

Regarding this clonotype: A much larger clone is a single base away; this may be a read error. CDR3: CASSLEVGTLPNYGNTF. The CDR3 bases are TGTGCCAGCAGCTTAGAGGTTGGGACTCTACCTAACTATGGCAACACCTTC. This sequence joins TRBV7-2 and TRBJ1-2, with D maybe TRBD1 (5 bases). The CDR3 length is 17 residues. The germline gives CDR1 SGHTA, CDR2 FQGNSA.

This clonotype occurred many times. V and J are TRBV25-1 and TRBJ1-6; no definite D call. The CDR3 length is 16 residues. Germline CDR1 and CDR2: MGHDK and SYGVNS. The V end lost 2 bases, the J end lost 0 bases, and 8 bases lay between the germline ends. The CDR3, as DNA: TGTGCCAGCAGTGAAATCGGGAGCTCCTATAATTCACCCCTCCACTTT. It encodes CASSEIGSSYNSPLHF.

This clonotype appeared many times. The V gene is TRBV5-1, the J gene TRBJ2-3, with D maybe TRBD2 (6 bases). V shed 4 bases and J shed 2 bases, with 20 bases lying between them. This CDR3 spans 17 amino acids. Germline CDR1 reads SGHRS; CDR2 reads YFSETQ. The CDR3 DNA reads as TGCGCCAGCAGCCCCCCGGTGGCGGGGTTGGACACAGATACGCAGTATTTT. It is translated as CASSPPVAGLDTDTQYF.